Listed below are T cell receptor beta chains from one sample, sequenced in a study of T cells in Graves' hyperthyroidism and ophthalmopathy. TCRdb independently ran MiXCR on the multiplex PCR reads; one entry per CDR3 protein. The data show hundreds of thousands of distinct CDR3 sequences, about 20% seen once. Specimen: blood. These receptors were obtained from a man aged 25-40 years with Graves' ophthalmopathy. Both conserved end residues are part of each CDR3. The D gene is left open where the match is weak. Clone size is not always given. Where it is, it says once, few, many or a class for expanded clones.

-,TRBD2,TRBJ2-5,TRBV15,TGTGGCACCAGCAGAGAGACCGGGACTAGCGGGAGGGACGAGACCCAGTACTTC,CGTSRETGTSGRDETQYF
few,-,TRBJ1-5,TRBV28,TGTGCCAGCAGTTTACAGCAGGGGCATCAGCCCCAGCATTTT,CASSLQQGHQPQHF
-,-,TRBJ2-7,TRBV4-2,TGTGCCAGCAGCCAAGAAGGTTATGACGAGCAGTACTTC,CASSQEGYDEQYF
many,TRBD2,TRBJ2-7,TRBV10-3,TGTGCCATCAGTGACAGACTAGCGGGAATCTACGAGCAGTACTTC,CAISDRLAGIYEQYF
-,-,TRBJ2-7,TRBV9,TGTGCCAGCAGCCCGGATCTGGGGCCCTACGACCAGTACTTC,CASSPDLGPYDQYF
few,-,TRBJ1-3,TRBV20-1,TGCAGTGCCAGGGATACATCTGGAAACACCATATATTTT,CSARDTSGNTIYF
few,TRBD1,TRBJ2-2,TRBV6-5,TGTGCCAGCAGTTACCAGGGACAGGGGGCTCCAAACACCGGGGAGCTGTTTTTT,CASSYQGQGAPNTGELFF
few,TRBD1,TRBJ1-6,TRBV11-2,TGTGCCAGCAGCTTGCGGCTAGGGGGCTTCAAAGAGTCACCCCTCCACTTT,CASSLRLGGFKESPLHF
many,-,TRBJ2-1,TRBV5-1,TGCGCCAGCAGCTTGGCGGAGGGGAAGTACAATGAGCAGTTCTTC,CASSLAEGKYNEQFF
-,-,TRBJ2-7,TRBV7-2,TGTGCCAGCAGCTTTGACAGTCCCTACGAGCAGTACTTC,CASSFDSPYEQYF
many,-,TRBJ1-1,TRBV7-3,TGTGCCAGCAGCTTAACTTGGGGAACTGAAGCTTTCTTT,CASSLTWGTEAFF
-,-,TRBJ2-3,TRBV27,TGTGCCAGCAGCCAATGGGCCGCGGGAACCGATACGCAGTATTTT,CASSQWAAGTDTQYF
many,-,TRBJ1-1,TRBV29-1,TGCAGCGTTGAAGGGGGCTACGGCACTGAAGCTTTCTTT,CSVEGGYGTEAFF
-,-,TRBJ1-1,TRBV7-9,TGTGCCAGCATCCAGGGTAATACTGAAGCTTTCTTT,CASIQGNTEAFF
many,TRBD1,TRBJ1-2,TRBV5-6,TGTGCCAGCAGCTCCTTTCGACAGGGGTATGGCTACACCTTC,CASSSFRQGYGYTF